This TCR beta chain was profiled in a study of CD8 T cells in ankylosing spondylitis. Notes on the study in general: In ankylosing spondylitis blood, a motif of seven to nine highly homologous TCR beta variants appeared characteristic. As reported, disease-linked clones showed significant enrichment in matched ankylosing spondylitis synovial fluid. Peripheral blood samples showed relatively rare disease-linked clones, and these clones were CD8+.

This clonotype was counted ten times or more. Its cognate antigen is unknown. Looked up from germline, CDR1 is MGHRA and CDR2 is YSYEKL. Trimming pared 4 bases from V and 0 bases from J, leaving 13 bases between. CDR3 length: 15 residues. TCR beta libraries were made by quantitative 5'-RACE with molecular barcodes. A single record per CDR3 protein comes from TCRdb applying MiXCR to the 5' RACE reads. The repertoire holds around 220,000 distinct CDR3 sequences, around 19% seen once, with 42% in the top ten. The sample comprised blood, either unsorted or a sorted T cell fraction (not recorded which). The V call is TRBV4-1, the J call TRBJ2-7; D remains ambiguous. This TCR derives from a male donor with ankylosing spondylitis. CDR3: CASSPALGDSYEQYF. The CDR3 DNA reads as TGCGCCAGCAGCCCTGCGCTCGGTGACTCCTACGAGCAGTACTTC.